The source of this T cell receptor (beta chain) is a study of chemoradiotherapy in HPV16-positive cancers. Study-wide background: Functional T-cell assays on two HPV16-positive patients' cells defined candidate HPV-specific clones and common TCR motifs. Study-level points and caveats: Candidate HPV-specific clones and E7-related TCR motifs grew in tumor during treatment. Functional assays defining HPV-specific T cells used only a couple of HPV16-positive patients.

Libraries were prepared by immunoSEQ multiplex PCR; TCRdb keeps only in-frame clonotypes and omits some of them. The table shows about 27,000 clones, with over 90% occurring only once. The CDR3 runs to 15 residues. The germline gives CDR1 LNHDA, CDR2 SQIVND (reference sequence). Trimming shortened V by 0 bases and J by 4 bases, and 12 bases separated the two germline ends. In the case of this clone: Its antigen is unknown.

This receptor was obtained from a human donor with HPV-associated anogenital cancer. The sample here was blood, taken from a patient who underwent chemoradiotherapy. This chain joins TRBV19 and TRBJ1-2; D unresolved. CDR3 nucleotide sequence: TGTGCCAGTAGTATAGATGGCCAGCACTCCTATGGCTACACCTTC. Translated: CASSIDGQHSYGYTF. Supplemented by reference TRBV19 and TRBJ1-2, the full variable domain reads DGGITQSPKYLFRKEGQNVTLSCEQNLNHDAMYWYRQDPGQGLRLIYYSQIVNDFQKGDIAEGYSVSREKKESFPLTVTSAQKNPTAFYLCASSIDGQHSYGYTFGSGTRLTVV.